This T cell receptor (beta chain) originates from a study of T cell repertoires in cytomegalovirus infection. General study points: There were HLA-C-restricted CMV-specific TCR beta clonotypes dominating the ex vivo response.

A note on this clonotype: What it binds is unknown.

Trimming shortened V by 0 bases and J by 6 bases, and 11 bases separated the two germline ends. This CDR3 is built from 14 residues. Germline V gene data show CDR1 as LGHDT and CDR2 as YNNKEL (reference sequence). TCRdb re-called the reads through MiXCR, storing one row per CDR3 protein. The sample consists of some 110,000 distinct CDR3 sequences, roughly a tenth of them appearing once. Sequenced input: PBMCs, sequenced either directly or after in vitro stimulation (not recorded which). This TCR was sampled from a human donor in good health (CMV status not recorded). Some clones in this sample may be carry-over from other donors' samples. The genes are TRBV3-1 and TRBJ1-1, with a tentative D call TRBD1 (5 bases). For the CDR3, the DNA is TGTGCCAGCAGCCAAGATTTTGCAGGGTCTGAAGCTTTCTTT. Protein: CASSQDFAGSEAFF.